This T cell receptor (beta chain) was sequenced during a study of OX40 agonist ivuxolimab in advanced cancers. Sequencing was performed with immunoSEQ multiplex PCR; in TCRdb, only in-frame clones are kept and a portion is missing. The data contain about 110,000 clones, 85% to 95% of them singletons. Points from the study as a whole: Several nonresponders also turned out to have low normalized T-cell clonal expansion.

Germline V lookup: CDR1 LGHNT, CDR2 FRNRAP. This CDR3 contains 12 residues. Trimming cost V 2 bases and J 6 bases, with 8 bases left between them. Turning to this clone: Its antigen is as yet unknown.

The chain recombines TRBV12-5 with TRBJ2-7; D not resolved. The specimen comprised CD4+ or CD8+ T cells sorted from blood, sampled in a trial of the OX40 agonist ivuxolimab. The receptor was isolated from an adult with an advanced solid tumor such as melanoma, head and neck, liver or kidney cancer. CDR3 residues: CASGLFEGEQYF. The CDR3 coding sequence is TGTGCTAGTGGTTTGTTTGAAGGCGAGCAGTACTTC.